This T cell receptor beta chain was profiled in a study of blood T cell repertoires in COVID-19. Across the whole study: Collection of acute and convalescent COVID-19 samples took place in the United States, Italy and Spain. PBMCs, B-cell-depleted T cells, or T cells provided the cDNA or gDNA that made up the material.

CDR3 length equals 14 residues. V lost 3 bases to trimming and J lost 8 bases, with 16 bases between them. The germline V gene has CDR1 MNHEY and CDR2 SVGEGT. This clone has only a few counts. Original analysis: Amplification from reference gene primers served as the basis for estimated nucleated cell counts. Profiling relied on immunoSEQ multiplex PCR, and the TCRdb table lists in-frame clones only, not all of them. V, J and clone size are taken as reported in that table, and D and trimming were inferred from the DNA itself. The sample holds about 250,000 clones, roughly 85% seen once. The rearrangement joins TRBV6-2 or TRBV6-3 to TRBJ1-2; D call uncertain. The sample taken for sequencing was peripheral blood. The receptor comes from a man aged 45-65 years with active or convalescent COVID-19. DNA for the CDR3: TGTGCCAGCAGTTATAAACAGATACAAGGAGGCTACACCTTC. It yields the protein CASSYKQIQGGYTF.